The rows below give T cell receptor beta chains drawn from one sample of a study of T cell responses to AZD1222 COVID-19 vaccine. Some clones are missing from TCRdb's copy, which holds only in-frame ones; the method was immunoSEQ multiplex PCR. The table lists about 150,000 clones, roughly nine tenths of them singletons. This sample comprised peripheral blood, obtained on day 0 of AZD1222 vaccination. The receptors here all came from an adult in good health. CDR3s include the opening cysteine and the closing phenylalanine or tryptophan. Fields, in order: D gene, clone size, J gene, V gene, CDR3 DNA, CDR3 protein. A D gene is named only where the DNA matches it firmly. Clone size is given for some rows only: seen once, a few or many times, or a class if the clone is expanded.

d_call: NA; clone_size: NA; j_call: TRBJ1-6; v_call: TRBV5-6; cdr3_nt: TGTGCCAGCAGCCCTTACAGTATCTCTTGGCCTCTGAATTCACCCCTCCACTTT; cdr3_aa: CASSPYSISWPLNSPLHF
d_call: NA; clone_size: NA; j_call: TRBJ2-7; v_call: TRBV6-1; cdr3_nt: TGTGCCAGCAGTGCCGACTCCGGGACCCAATTCTCCTACGAGCAGTACTTC; cdr3_aa: CASSADSGTQFSYEQYF
d_call: NA; clone_size: NA; j_call: TRBJ1-3; v_call: TRBV28; cdr3_nt: TGTGCCAGCACCCGACGGAATCAAAACACCATATATTTT; cdr3_aa: CASTRRNQNTIYF
d_call: NA; clone_size: NA; j_call: TRBJ2-7; v_call: TRBV11-3; cdr3_nt: TGTGCCAGCAGCTTAGCCTCCCGGGACAAATACGAGCAGTACTTC; cdr3_aa: CASSLASRDKYEQYF
d_call: NA; clone_size: NA; j_call: TRBJ1-2; v_call: TRBV20-1; cdr3_nt: TGCAGTGCTAGATTCTCATTTGGCTACACCTTC; cdr3_aa: CSARFSFGYTF
d_call: TRBD2; clone_size: few; j_call: TRBJ2-1; v_call: TRBV5-1; cdr3_nt: TGCGCCAGCAGCTTGCGGGGGGACAATGAGCAGTTCTTC; cdr3_aa: CASSLRGDNEQFF
d_call: TRBD1; clone_size: NA; j_call: TRBJ1-6; v_call: TRBV14; cdr3_nt: TGTGCCAGCAGCTCTCGACAGGGATACTCACCCCTCCACTTT; cdr3_aa: CASSSRQGYSPLHF
d_call: TRBD1; clone_size: NA; j_call: TRBJ1-4; v_call: TRBV15; cdr3_nt: TGTGCCACCAGCAGAGGCCACCGGGACAGGGCATTT; cdr3_aa: CATSRGHRDRAF
d_call: NA; clone_size: NA; j_call: TRBJ1-2; v_call: TRBV14; cdr3_nt: TGTGCCAGCAGCGAGTGGGACGGGCCCTATGGCTACACCTTC; cdr3_aa: CASSEWDGPYGYTF
d_call: NA; clone_size: NA; j_call: TRBJ1-1; v_call: TRBV6-5; cdr3_nt: TGTGCCAGCAGTTACTCGGGACCGGTGAACACTGAAGCTTTCTTT; cdr3_aa: CASSYSGPVNTEAFF
d_call: NA; clone_size: NA; j_call: TRBJ1-3; v_call: TRBV6-6; cdr3_nt: TGTGCCAGCAGTTACGGGACGGGTAGCTCTGGAAACACCATATATTTT; cdr3_aa: CASSYGTGSSGNTIYF
d_call: NA; clone_size: NA; j_call: TRBJ1-3; v_call: TRBV5-1; cdr3_nt: TGCGCCAGCAGCTTGGCCCTCCCATCAGGGGTCGGAAACACCATATATTTT; cdr3_aa: CASSLALPSGVGNTIYF
d_call: TRBD1; clone_size: NA; j_call: TRBJ1-3; v_call: TRBV5-5; cdr3_nt: TGTGCCAGCAGCTTAGGGACAGTTGGAAACACCATATATTTT; cdr3_aa: CASSLGTVGNTIYF
d_call: NA; clone_size: NA; j_call: TRBJ2-5; v_call: TRBV4-3; cdr3_nt: TGCGCCAGCCAACCCGGAGACAAGAACCAAGAGACCCAGTACTTC; cdr3_aa: CASQPGDKNQETQYF
d_call: NA; clone_size: NA; j_call: TRBJ1-5; v_call: TRBV19; cdr3_nt: TGTGCCAGTGTTCTACAGGGAAAGGATCAGCCCCAGCATTTT; cdr3_aa: CASVLQGKDQPQHF
d_call: TRBD1; clone_size: NA; j_call: TRBJ1-4; v_call: TRBV19; cdr3_nt: TGTGCCAGTAGTAGACAGGGTTCTACTAATGAAAAACTGTTTTTT; cdr3_aa: CASSRQGSTNEKLFF
d_call: NA; clone_size: NA; j_call: TRBJ1-5; v_call: TRBV5-1; cdr3_nt: TGCGCCAGCAGCTTGGGGGACGGGAATCAGCCCCAGCATTTT; cdr3_aa: CASSLGDGNQPQHF
d_call: NA; clone_size: NA; j_call: TRBJ2-2; v_call: TRBV7-2; cdr3_nt: TGTGCCAGCAGCTTAGCAGGGTTCACCGGGGAGCTGTTTTTT; cdr3_aa: CASSLAGFTGELFF
d_call: TRBD1; clone_size: NA; j_call: TRBJ1-5; v_call: TRBV7-3; cdr3_nt: TGTGCCAGCAGCTTACTCATAGGACAGGGCAATCAGCCCCAGCATTTT; cdr3_aa: CASSLLIGQGNQPQHF
d_call: TRBD1; clone_size: NA; j_call: TRBJ2-3; v_call: TRBV2; cdr3_nt: TGTGCCAGCAGTGTTCGGGACAGGGGGCGGGATACGCAGTATTTT; cdr3_aa: CASSVRDRGRDTQYF
d_call: NA; clone_size: NA; j_call: TRBJ2-1; v_call: TRBV18; cdr3_nt: TGTGCCAGCTCACCAAGGCAGGGTTATAATGAGCAGTTCTTC; cdr3_aa: CASSPRQGYNEQFF
d_call: NA; clone_size: NA; j_call: TRBJ1-1; v_call: TRBV5-4; cdr3_nt: TGTGCCAGCAGCTTGGGTGGGGTGAACACTGAAGCTTTCTTT; cdr3_aa: CASSLGGVNTEAFF
d_call: NA; clone_size: NA; j_call: TRBJ2-1; v_call: TRBV28; cdr3_nt: TGTGCCAGCAGAGCCTACAACGAGCAGTTCTTC; cdr3_aa: CASRAYNEQFF
d_call: TRBD1; clone_size: once; j_call: TRBJ1-2; v_call: TRBV19; cdr3_nt: TGTGCCAGTAGTATTGGGACAGGGCTGGGTGGCTACACCTTC; cdr3_aa: CASSIGTGLGGYTF
d_call: NA; clone_size: once; j_call: TRBJ2-7; v_call: TRBV5-1; cdr3_nt: TGCGCCAGCAGCTTGACGGGGGTGTACGAGCAGTACTTC; cdr3_aa: CASSLTGVYEQYF
d_call: NA; clone_size: once; j_call: TRBJ2-2; v_call: TRBV2; cdr3_nt: TGTGCCAGCAAGTACTCCGGGGAGCTGTTTTTT; cdr3_aa: CASKYSGELFF
d_call: TRBD1; clone_size: NA; j_call: TRBJ1-2; v_call: TRBV7-9; cdr3_nt: TGTGCCAGCAGCTATGGACAGGGTTTGATCGATGGCTACACCTTC; cdr3_aa: CASSYGQGLIDGYTF
d_call: TRBD1; clone_size: NA; j_call: TRBJ1-6; v_call: TRBV4-2; cdr3_nt: TGTGCCAGCAGCCAAGAACTCAGGACAGGGCCTAATTCACCCCTCCACTTT; cdr3_aa: CASSQELRTGPNSPLHF
d_call: TRBD1; clone_size: NA; j_call: TRBJ2-7; v_call: TRBV11-2; cdr3_nt: TGTGCCAGCAGCAGGGACAGACAAGCCTACGAGCAGTACTTC; cdr3_aa: CASSRDRQAYEQYF
d_call: TRBD1; clone_size: NA; j_call: TRBJ2-1; v_call: TRBV2; cdr3_nt: TGTGCCAGCGGAAACGCCGGGACAGTGAATGAGCAGTTCTTC; cdr3_aa: CASGNAGTVNEQFF
d_call: NA; clone_size: NA; j_call: TRBJ2-1; v_call: TRBV7-9; cdr3_nt: TGTGCCAGCAGCTCAGGGGGCGGGGGATCCTACAATGAGCAGTTCTTC; cdr3_aa: CASSSGGGGSYNEQFF
d_call: TRBD2; clone_size: NA; j_call: TRBJ2-3; v_call: TRBV10-2; cdr3_nt: TGCGCCAGCAGTGAGCAGGCTAGCGGGGTGGGTACAGATACGCAGTATTTT; cdr3_aa: CASSEQASGVGTDTQYF
d_call: NA; clone_size: NA; j_call: TRBJ1-1; v_call: TRBV4-3; cdr3_nt: TGCGCCAGCAGCCAAGCCGGGACTGAAGCTTTCTTT; cdr3_aa: CASSQAGTEAFF
d_call: NA; clone_size: NA; j_call: TRBJ1-5; v_call: TRBV6-5; cdr3_nt: TGTGCCAGCAGGTATAGCAATCAGCCCCAGCATTTT; cdr3_aa: CASRYSNQPQHF
d_call: TRBD1; clone_size: NA; j_call: TRBJ1-2; v_call: TRBV6-5; cdr3_nt: TGTGCCAGCAGTTGGGACAGTTCCTTTAACTATGGCTACACCTTC; cdr3_aa: CASSWDSSFNYGYTF
d_call: NA; clone_size: once; j_call: TRBJ2-5; v_call: TRBV21-1; cdr3_nt: TGTGCCAGTCCAGGGGGGGAGGAAGAGACCCAGTACTTC; cdr3_aa: CASPGGEEETQYF